This TCR beta chain was identified during a study of chemoradiotherapy in HPV16-positive cancers. Study observations and caveats: HPV-specific T cells were functionally defined from only two HPV16-positive patients. Candidate HPV-specific clones and E7-related TCR motifs grew in tumor during treatment.

CDR1 is MDHEN, CDR2 SYDVKM, per germline. With 9 bases removed from V and 1 base from J, the gap between germline ends came to 16 bases. The CDR3 has 14 amino acids. About this clone: Its antigen remains unknown.

The data were produced by immunoSEQ multiplex PCR, yet TCRdb's version contains in-frame clones alone and is incomplete. The sample has over 10,000 clones, nearly 90% seen once. Repeated repertoire sampling spanned the course of chemoradiotherapy. The starting material was blood, obtained from a patient who underwent chemoradiotherapy. The V call is TRBV28, the J call TRBJ2-7; possibly TRBD1 or TRBD2 for D (5 bases each). This clonotype originated in a human donor with HPV-associated anogenital cancer. DNA for the CDR3: TGTGCCAGTGGATCCGGGACGGCATCCTACGAGCAGTACTTC. Translating gives CASGSGTASYEQYF.